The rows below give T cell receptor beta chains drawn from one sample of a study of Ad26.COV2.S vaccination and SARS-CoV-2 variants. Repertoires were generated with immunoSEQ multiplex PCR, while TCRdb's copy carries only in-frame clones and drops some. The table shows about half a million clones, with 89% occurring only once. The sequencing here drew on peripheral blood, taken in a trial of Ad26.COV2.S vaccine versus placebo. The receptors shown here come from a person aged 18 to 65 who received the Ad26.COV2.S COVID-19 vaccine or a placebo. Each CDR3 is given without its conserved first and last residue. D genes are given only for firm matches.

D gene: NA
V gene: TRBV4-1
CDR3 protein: ASSQVGTDTQY

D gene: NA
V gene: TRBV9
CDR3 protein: ASSVQGGAEAF

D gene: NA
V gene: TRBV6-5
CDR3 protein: ASSYSRQTTYGYT

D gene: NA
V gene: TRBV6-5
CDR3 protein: ASRYALSTDTIY

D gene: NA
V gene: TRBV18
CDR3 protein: ASSPSSYEQY

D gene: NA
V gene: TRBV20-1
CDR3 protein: SLGFPQH

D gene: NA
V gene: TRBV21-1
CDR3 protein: ANFRRIGQPQH

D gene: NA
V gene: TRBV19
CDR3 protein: ASSTEQGGGFRY

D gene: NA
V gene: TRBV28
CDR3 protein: ASSPGGRYGYT

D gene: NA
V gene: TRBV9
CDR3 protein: ASSVDGSSNYGYT

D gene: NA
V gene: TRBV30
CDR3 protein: AWSVWGNIAGELF

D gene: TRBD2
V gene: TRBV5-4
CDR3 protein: ASSLGGGAEETQY

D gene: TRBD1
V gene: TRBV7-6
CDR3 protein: ASRRTGGASGELF

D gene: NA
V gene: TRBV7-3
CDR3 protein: ASSLSRDEQQF

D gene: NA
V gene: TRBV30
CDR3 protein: AWTGRGARDSPLH

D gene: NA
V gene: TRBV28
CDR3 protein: ASSSFIGFEPGGNQPQH

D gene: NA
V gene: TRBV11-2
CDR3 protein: ASSFAEEYEQY